This record concerns one TCR beta chain sequence. Libraries were prepared by immunoSEQ multiplex PCR; TCRdb keeps only in-frame clonotypes and omits some of them. Of roughly 130,000 clones in the sample, 88% are singletons; the top ten hold 5.8%. This record comes from a study of radiation and T cells in renal cell carcinoma. Germline loops: CDR1 SGDLS, CDR2 YYNGEE. After removal of 0 bases from V and 0 bases from J, the junction contained 3 bases not matched to a gene. The CDR3 contains 17 residues. Time point defined: blood 2 weeks post-SBRT. Treatment defined: 15 Gy SBRT to primary tumor, nephrectomy 4 weeks later. The tumor was a clear cell renal cell carcinoma.

This chain uses TRBV9 with TRBJ1-6; 7 positions match TRBD1. The sequence derives from a woman in her 70s with renal cell carcinoma. The input for sequencing was blood, taken from a patient whose treatment included radiotherapy and nephrectomy. The CDR3, as DNA: TGTGCCAGCAGCGTAGAGGGGACAGACTCCTATAATTCACCCCTCCACTTT. It specifies CASSVEGTDSYNSPLHF.